A single sample gave rise to the 32 T cell receptor beta chains below, sequenced in a study of blood T cell repertoires in COVID-19. Some clones are missing from TCRdb's copy, which holds only in-frame ones; the method was immunoSEQ multiplex PCR. The profile shows about 50,000 clones, about 90% of them singletons. Sequencing used peripheral blood. The receptors come from a human donor with active COVID-19. The donor label of this sample is uncertain.

The table lists this clone with a few counts. The chain couples TRBV5-5 to TRBJ1-2, with 8 positions matching TRBD1. CDR1 is SGHKS, CDR2 YYEKEE, per germline (reference sequence). The CDR3 extends over 15 amino acids. With 1 base clipped from V and 5 bases from J, the junction kept 7 bases outside the gene matches. The CDR3 coding sequence is TGTGCCAGCAGCTTGTCGACTTACAGGGGGTATGGCTACACCTTC. Its protein is CASSLSTYRGYGYTF. Together with reference TRBV5-5 and TRBJ1-2, the CDR3 gives the full variable domain: DAGVTQSPTHLIKTRGQQVTLRCSPISGHKSVSWYQQVLGQGPQFIFQYYEKEERGRGNFPDRFSARQFPNYSSELNVNALLLGDSALYLCASSLSTYRGYGYTFGSGTRLTVV.

The chain joins TRBV6-2 or TRBV6-3 to TRBJ1-5; D is unclear. The CDR3 is 12 amino acids. V was trimmed by 4 bases and J by 5 bases, leaving 6 bases between them. Germline loops: CDR1 MNHEY, CDR2 SVGEGT. Here the CDR3 DNA reads TGTGCCAGCAGTTTTCGAGATCAGCCCCAGCATTTT. Translating gives CASSFRDQPQHF.

This chain uses TRBV7-3 with TRBJ2-1; 8 bases are shared with TRBD2. Trimming cost V 5 bases and J 2 bases; bases outside gene matches: 2. CDR3 length equals 14 residues. Per germline, CDR1 SGHTA and CDR2 FQGTGA. CDR3 residues: CASSPGGAYNEQFF. The CDR3 DNA follows: TGTGCCAGCAGCCCCGGGGGGGCCTACAATGAGCAGTTCTTC.

The V and J genes are TRBV30 and TRBJ2-7; D is possibly TRBD1 (5 bases). Deletions cut 0 bases from V and 7 bases from J, with 16 bases between. CDR3 length equals 14 residues. Germline V gene lookup returns CDR1 GTSNPN and CDR2 SVGIG (reference sequence). CDR3 sequence (DNA): TGTGCCTGGAGTGTTCTGGGGCCATTGAGTGAGCAGTACTTC. Translating gives CAWSVLGPLSEQYF.

The rearrangement joins TRBV2 to TRBJ2-7; TRBD2 agrees at 16 bases. CDR1 is SNHLY, CDR2 FYNNEI, per germline. CDR3 length: 18 amino acids. J was trimmed by 4 bases and V by 5 bases; bases with no gene match: 11. Here the CDR3 reads CASSPIPGLAGGTYEQYF. The CDR3 DNA reads as TGTGCCAGCAGTCCCATCCCGGGACTAGCGGGAGGGACTTACGAGCAGTACTTC.

The chain links TRBV6-5 to TRBJ2-7; possible D gene TRBD2, 7 bases. This CDR3 is built from 13 residues. Per the germline V gene, CDR1 is MNHEY and CDR2 is SVGAGI. V was trimmed by 8 bases and J by 4 bases, leaving 15 bases between them. CDR3 bases: TGTGCCAGCGGTAGGGGGGGAACATACGAGCAGTACTTC. Translating gives CASGRGGTYEQYF.

As for this clone: This sample includes further DNA sequences coding for the same CDR3. The V and J genes are TRBV28 and TRBJ2-3; 9 bases agree with TRBD2. The CDR3 consists of 14 residues. Germline assignment: CDR1 MDHEN and CDR2 SYDVKM. The ends lost 3 bases at V and 3 bases at J; junction bases unmatched: 1. CDR3 in DNA: TGTGCCAGCAGTTTCCTAGCGGGAACAGATACGCAGTATTTT. Its protein is CASSFLAGTDTQYF.

The chain employs TRBV9 and TRBJ1-4; D remains unclear. The germline V gene encodes CDR1 SGDLS and CDR2 YYNGEE. Trimming removed 0 bases from V and 8 bases from J, with 11 bases in between. The CDR3 is 14 amino acids. The CDR3 reads CASSVGGLKEKLFF. CDR3 DNA sequence: TGTGCCAGCAGCGTAGGCGGCCTGAAAGAAAAACTGTTTTTT.

CDR3 loop: CASSPRGPAGAYNEQFF. CDR3 nucleotides: TGTGCCAGCAGCCCGAGGGGTCCAGCGGGAGCCTACAATGAGCAGTTCTTC. The chain recombines TRBV5-4 with TRBJ2-1; 8 positions agree with TRBD2. The CDR3 is made up of 17 amino acids. V shed 4 bases and J 2 bases; nucleotides not matched to a gene: 11. Looked up from germline, CDR1 is SGHNT and CDR2 is YYREEE (reference sequence).

J is TRBJ2-7 and V is TRBV10-3; TRBD2 matches 10 bases. Trimming at V came to 3 bases and at J to 0 bases, leaving 5 bases not matched to a gene. CDR3 size: 16 residues. The V gene's germline CDR1 is ENHRY and CDR2 SYGVKD. CDR3 bases: TGTGCCATCAGTGATCCACTAGCGGGGAGCTCCTACGAGCAGTACTTC. It codes for CAISDPLAGSSYEQYF.

V gene TRBV5-5 combines with J gene TRBJ2-7; 12 bases map to TRBD2. Germline CDR1 reads SGHKS; CDR2 reads YYEKEE (reference sequence). Trimming cost V 0 bases and J 4 bases; bases outside gene matches: 2. This CDR3 region has 15 residues. CDR3 sequence: CASSLAGLAGYEQYF. Written as DNA, the CDR3 is TGTGCCAGCAGCTTGGCCGGACTAGCGGGATACGAGCAGTACTTC.

The rearrangement uses TRBV6-1 and TRBJ1-2, with 8 positions matching TRBD1. The germline gives CDR1 MNHNS, CDR2 SASEGT. This CDR3 is 14 amino acids long. J gave up 6 bases and V 2 bases, and 5 bases lay outside the gene matches. DNA of the CDR3: TGTGCCAGCAGTGAACAGGGGGCGTCGGATGGCTACACCTTC. Its translation is CASSEQGASDGYTF.

This chain links TRBV7-9 with TRBJ2-7; maybe TRBD2 (5 bases). Germline loops: CDR1 SEHNR, CDR2 FQNEAQ (reference sequence). CDR3 length: 14 residues. The ends were cut back, 5 bases at V and 5 bases at J, with 16 bases in the middle. CDR3 sequence reads: CASSTGHTGDEQYF. As DNA, the CDR3 is TGTGCCAGCAGCACGGGCCACACCGGGGACGAGCAGTACTTC.

The chain recombines TRBV11-3 with TRBJ2-3; possibly TRBD1 for D (6 bases). CDR1 SGHNT and CDR2 YENEEA come from the germline V gene. V lost 5 bases and J 4 bases, leaving 16 bases between the germline ends. The CDR3 contains 15 residues. CDR3 loop: CASSAQGSPSDTQYF. CDR3 coding DNA: TGTGCCAGCAGCGCCCAGGGGTCTCCGTCAGATACGCAGTATTTT.

The chain links TRBV5-5 to TRBJ2-7, with TRBD2 matching over 12 bases. V gave up 3 bases and J gave up 7 bases; unmatched junction bases: 8. The CDR3 has 15 amino acids. Per the germline V gene, CDR1 is SGHKS and CDR2 is YYEKEE (reference sequence). The CDR3 protein is CASSWTSGDWGEQYF. The CDR3, as DNA: TGTGCCAGCAGCTGGACTAGCGGGGACTGGGGGGAGCAGTACTTC.

A few counts support this clone. The V gene is TRBV7-9, the J gene TRBJ2-7, with D tentatively TRBD1 (5 bases). V shed 3 bases and J shed 4 bases, with 10 bases lying between them. From germline, CDR1 is SEHNR and CDR2 FQNEAQ (reference sequence). The length of the CDR3 is 13 residues. The CDR3 loop is CASSLDTLYEQYF. The CDR3 nucleotides read TGTGCCAGCAGCTTGGACACCTTGTACGAGCAGTACTTC.

The gene calls are TRBV7-8 and TRBJ1-3, with unresolved D. Per germline, CDR1 SGHVS and CDR2 FQNEAQ. The CDR3 is 14 residues long. V was trimmed by 4 bases and J by 4 bases, leaving 11 bases between them. CDR3 protein: CASSWAGRGNTIYF. In DNA form, the CDR3 reads TGTGCCAGCAGCTGGGCCGGCAGGGGAAACACCATATATTTT.

The chain carries TRBV5-8 and TRBJ2-6; D remains unclear. From germline, CDR1 is SGHTS and CDR2 YDEGEE. The V end was cut by 3 bases, the J end by 0 bases, with 4 bases between. This CDR3 has 14 residues. CDR3 amino acids: CASSSSSGANVLTF. The CDR3 DNA reads TGTGCCAGCAGCTCTTCCTCTGGGGCCAACGTCCTGACTTTC.

The chain couples TRBV19 to TRBJ2-7; TRBD1 matches 10 bases. The junction had 10 bases not matched to a gene; V was cut back by 4 bases and J by 7 bases. The germline gives CDR1 LNHDA, CDR2 SQIVND (reference sequence). The CDR3 runs 15 residues. In nucleotides, the CDR3 is TGTGCCAGTAGTACCCGGGACAGGGGCCTCCCTGAGCAGTACTTC. It encodes CASSTRDRGLPEQYF.

The V and J genes are TRBV7-8 and TRBJ2-7, with D perhaps TRBD1 (5 bases). With 1 base removed from V and 0 bases from J, the gap between germline ends came to 13 bases. CDR1 SGHVS and CDR2 FQNEAQ come from the germline V gene. The CDR3 has 16 residues. The CDR3 nucleotides are TGTGCCAGCAGCTTAGACCCACAGGACGTCTCCTACGAGCAGTACTTC. This codes for CASSLDPQDVSYEQYF. The full variable domain, completed using reference TRBV7-8 and TRBJ2-7, is GAGVSQSPRYKVAKRGQDVALRCDPISGHVSLFWYQQALGQGPEFLTYFQNEAQLDKSGLPSDRFFAERPEGSVSTLKIQRTQQEDSAVYLCASSLDPQDVSYEQYFGPGTRLTVT.

This rearrangement joins TRBV3-1 (or the pseudogene TRBV3-2) to TRBJ2-7; the D is unclear. V was trimmed by 0 bases and J by 6 bases, leaving 9 bases between them. The length of the CDR3 is 13 residues. Germline-derived CDR1 and CDR2 are LGHDT and YNNKEL (reference sequence). CDR3 loop: CASSQDYGGEQYF. The CDR3 bases are TGTGCCAGCAGCCAAGACTACGGCGGCGAGCAGTACTTC.

This clone is medium-sized (0.01 to 0.1%) in the sample. Additional DNA sequences in this sample encode the identical CDR3. The gene calls are TRBV28 and TRBJ2-2; possibly TRBD1 for D (6 bases). CDR3 length: 13 amino acids. CDR1 is MDHEN and CDR2 is SYDVKM in the germline V gene. The V end lost 3 bases, the J end lost 4 bases, and 6 bases lay between the germline ends. The CDR3 sequence: CASSFRGTGELFF. The CDR3, as DNA: TGTGCCAGCAGTTTCAGGGGCACCGGGGAGCTGTTTTTT.

This chain connects TRBV7-8 to TRBJ2-3; 11 nucleotides line up with TRBD2. Germline trimming cut 0 bases from V and 0 bases from J; bases unmatched to any gene: 17. Germline assignment: CDR1 SGHVS and CDR2 FQNEAQ. The CDR3 sequence is 22 residues long. The CDR3 is CASSLAGPRYLAGGPSTDTQYF. The CDR3 nucleotides read TGTGCCAGCAGCTTAGCGGGGCCTAGGTATCTAGCGGGGGGCCCTAGCACAGATACGCAGTATTTT.

The J gene is TRBJ2-3, the V gene TRBV7-3; 9 positions agree with TRBD2. This CDR3 is built from 17 residues. V was pared by 4 bases and J by 5 bases, with 13 bases of the junction left unmatched. Germline CDR1 and CDR2: SGHTA and FQGTGA. Here the CDR3 DNA reads TGTGCCAGCAGCTCCCTCGGGGGTAGCGGGAGAGGAGATACGCAGTATTTT. This gives the protein CASSSLGGSGRGDTQYF.

This clone came up once. The rearrangement joins TRBV5-4 to TRBJ2-5, with D possibly matching TRBD2 (6 bases). CDR1 is SGHNT, CDR2 YYREEE, per germline (reference sequence). This CDR3 comprises 16 residues. V was clipped by 4 bases and J by 4 bases, with 20 bases between them. CDR3 in DNA: TGTGCCAGCAGCCGGCGCTTACTAGCTGACACAGAGACCCAGTACTTC. Translating it yields CASSRRLLADTETQYF.

This chain connects TRBV2 to TRBJ1-5, with 8 bases lining up with TRBD1. CDR3 length: 14 amino acids. The V gene end was trimmed by 4 bases and the J gene end by 1 base; junction bases not matched to a gene: 0. Germline values: CDR1 SNHLY, CDR2 FYNNEI. The CDR3 spells CASSGQGSNQPQHF. The CDR3 DNA reads TGTGCCAGCAGTGGACAGGGGAGCAATCAGCCCCAGCATTTT.

This clone appeared a few times. The genes are TRBV18 and TRBJ1-1, with TRBD1 matching over 7 bases. V gave up 2 bases and J gave up 1 base; unmatched junction bases: 7. The germline V gene has CDR1 KGHSH and CDR2 LQKENI. The CDR3 consists of 16 residues. This CDR3 is CASSPVSTGTNTEAFF. CDR3 nucleotides: TGTGCCAGCTCACCAGTGTCGACAGGGACGAACACTGAAGCTTTCTTT.

The chain has TRBV5-1 and TRBJ2-1; 8 bases line up with TRBD2. V shed 5 bases and J 6 bases; nucleotides not matched to a gene: 10. The V gene's germline CDR1 is SGHRS and CDR2 YFSETQ. The CDR3 is made up of 15 amino acids. CDR3 sequence (DNA): TGCGCCAGCAGGGTCCTTAGCGGGAAGGGCAATGAGCAGTTCTTC. It codes for CASRVLSGKGNEQFF.

Here the CDR3 reads CASSLTRGGGQPQHF. CDR3 DNA: TGTGCCAGCAGTTTGACCAGGGGAGGGGGTCAGCCCCAGCATTTT. The chain recombines TRBV28 with TRBJ1-5, with D possibly TRBD1 on 6 matching bases. Germline values: CDR1 MDHEN, CDR2 SYDVKM. Trimming removed 3 bases from V and 6 bases from J, with 15 bases in between. This CDR3 has 15 amino acids.

The sample holds a few counts of this clone. V usage is TRBV11-1 and J usage is TRBJ2-2; 10 positions agree with TRBD2. CDR1 and CDR2 (germline): SGHAT, FQDESV (reference sequence). The CDR3 extends over 16 amino acids. The V segment lost 5 bases and the J segment 1 base; nucleotides outside the gene matches: 4. The CDR3 loop is CASSRRTSGNTGELFF. The CDR3 nucleotides are TGTGCCAGCAGCCGAAGGACTAGCGGGAACACCGGGGAGCTGTTTTTT. The whole variable domain, filled in from reference TRBV11-1 and TRBJ2-2, reads EAEVAQSPRYKITEKSQAVAFWCDPISGHATLYWYRQILGQGPELLVQFQDESVVDDSQLPKDRFSAERLKGVDSTLKIQPAELGDSAMYLCASSRRTSGNTGELFFGEGSRLTVL.

The chain links TRBV7-3 to TRBJ2-2; D unresolved. V was pared by 4 bases and J by 3 bases, with 6 bases between. The germline CDR1 and CDR2 sequences are SGHTA and FQGTGA. This CDR3 region has 13 residues. The CDR3 DNA reads TGTGCCAGCAGCTCAACCGACACCGGGGAGCTGTTTTTT. It translates to CASSSTDTGELFF.

This rearrangement joins TRBV6-4 to TRBJ2-1; 9 nucleotides match TRBD2. From germline, CDR1 is MRHNA and CDR2 SNTAGT. V lost 6 bases and J lost 7; bases outside the gene matches: 10. CDR3 size: 15 residues. The CDR3 loop is CASSDISGGGNEQFF. For the CDR3, the DNA is TGTGCCAGCAGCGACATTAGCGGGGGAGGTAATGAGCAGTTCTTC.